This TCR beta chain came from a study of blood T cell repertoires in COVID-19. About the study: COVID-19 samples from acute and convalescent phases originated in the United States, Italy and Spain. Nucleic acid was either cDNA or gDNA, and it came from T cells, B-cell-depleted T cells, or PBMCs.

Trimming left V 5 bases short and J 10 bases short, with 11 bases between. The length of the CDR3 is 11 residues. Recruited during active infection, patients (from Seattle) were subsequently followed longitudinally. As processed by the authors: Reference gene primer amplification gave nucleated cell count estimates. TCRdb keeps only in-frame clones here, not all; method: immunoSEQ multiplex PCR. V and J calls and clone size come straight from that table; D and trimming were deduced from the DNA. The sample holds approximately 33,000 clones, over 75% seen once. Sequencing was done on a sample of peripheral blood. The source is a man in his sixties with COVID-19, enrolled during active disease. The chain is built from TRBV12-3 or TRBV12-4 and TRBJ1-2; tentatively, D is TRBD1 (6 bases). The CDR3 region is CASSPQGFYTF. CDR3 nucleotide sequence: TGTGCCAGCAGTCCACAGGGATTCTACACCTTC.